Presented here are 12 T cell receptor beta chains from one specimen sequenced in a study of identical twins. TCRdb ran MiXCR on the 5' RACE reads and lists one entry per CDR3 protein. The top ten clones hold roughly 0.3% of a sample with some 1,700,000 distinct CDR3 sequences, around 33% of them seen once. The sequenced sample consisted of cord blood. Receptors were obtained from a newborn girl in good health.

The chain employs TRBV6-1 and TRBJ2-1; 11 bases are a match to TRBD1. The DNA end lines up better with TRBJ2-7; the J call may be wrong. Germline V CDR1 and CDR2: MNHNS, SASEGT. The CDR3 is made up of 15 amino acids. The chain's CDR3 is CASRERTGGYNEQYF. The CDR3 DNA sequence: TGTGCCAGCAGGGAAAGGACAGGGGGCTACAATGAGCAGTACTTC.

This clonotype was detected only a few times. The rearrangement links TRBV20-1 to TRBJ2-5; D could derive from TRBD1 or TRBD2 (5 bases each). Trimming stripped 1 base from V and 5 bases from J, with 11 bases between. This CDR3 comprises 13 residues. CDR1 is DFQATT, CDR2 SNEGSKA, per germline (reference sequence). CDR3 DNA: TGCAGTGCTAGAGCTAGCAAGGGGGAGACCCAGTACTTC. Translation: CSARASKGETQYF.

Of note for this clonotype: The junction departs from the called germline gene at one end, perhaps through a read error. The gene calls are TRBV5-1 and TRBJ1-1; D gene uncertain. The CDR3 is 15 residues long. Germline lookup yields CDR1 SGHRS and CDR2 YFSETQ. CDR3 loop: CASSLLKGGNTGAFF. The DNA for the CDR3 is TGCGCCAGCAGCTTGTTAAAGGGAGGGAACACTGGAGCTTTCTTT.

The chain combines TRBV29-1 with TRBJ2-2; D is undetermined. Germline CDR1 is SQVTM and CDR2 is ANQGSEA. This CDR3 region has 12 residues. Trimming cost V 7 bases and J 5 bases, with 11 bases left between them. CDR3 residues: CSASARTGELFF. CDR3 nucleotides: TGCAGCGCCTCGGCGCGGACCGGGGAGCTGTTTTTT.

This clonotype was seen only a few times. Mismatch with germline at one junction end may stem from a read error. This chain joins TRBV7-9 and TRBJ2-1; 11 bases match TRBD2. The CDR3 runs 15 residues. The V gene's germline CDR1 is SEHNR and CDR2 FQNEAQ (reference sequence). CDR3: CACSPTSGGYNEQFF. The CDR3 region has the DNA TGTGCCTGCAGTCCAACTAGCGGGGGCTACAATGAGCAGTTCTTC.

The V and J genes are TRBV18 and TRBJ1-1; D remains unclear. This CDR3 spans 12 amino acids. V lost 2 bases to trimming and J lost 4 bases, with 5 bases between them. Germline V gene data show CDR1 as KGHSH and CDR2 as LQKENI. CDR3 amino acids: CASSPFGTEAFF. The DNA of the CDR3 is TGTGCCAGCTCACCATTCGGCACTGAAGCTTTCTTT.

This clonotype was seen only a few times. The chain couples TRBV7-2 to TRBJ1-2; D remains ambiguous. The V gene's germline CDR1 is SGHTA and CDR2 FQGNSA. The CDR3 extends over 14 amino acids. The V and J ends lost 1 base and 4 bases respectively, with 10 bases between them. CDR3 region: CASSLGPGRYGYTF. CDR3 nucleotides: TGTGCCAGCAGCTTAGGCCCCGGTCGCTATGGCTACACCTTC.

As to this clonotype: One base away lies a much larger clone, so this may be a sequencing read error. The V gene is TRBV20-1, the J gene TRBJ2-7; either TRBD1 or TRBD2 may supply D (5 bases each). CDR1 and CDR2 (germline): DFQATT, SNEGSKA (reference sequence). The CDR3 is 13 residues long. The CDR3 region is CGNSGRLSYEQYF. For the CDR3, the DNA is TGCGGTAACTCGGGGCGCCTCTCCTACGAGCAGTACTTC.

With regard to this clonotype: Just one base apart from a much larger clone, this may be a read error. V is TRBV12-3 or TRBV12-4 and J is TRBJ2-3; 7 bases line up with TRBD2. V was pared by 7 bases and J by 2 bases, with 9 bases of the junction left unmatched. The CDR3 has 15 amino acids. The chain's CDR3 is CASNFSSGDTDTQYF. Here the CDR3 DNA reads TGTGCCAGCAACTTTTCTAGCGGAGACACAGATACGCAGTATTTT.

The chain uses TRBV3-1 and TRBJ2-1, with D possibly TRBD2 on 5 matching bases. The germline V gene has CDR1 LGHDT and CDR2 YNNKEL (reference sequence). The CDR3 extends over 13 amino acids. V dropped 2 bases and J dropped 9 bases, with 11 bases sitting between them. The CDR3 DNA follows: TGTGCCAGCAGCCAACCATCCCGGGGTGAGCAGTTCTTC. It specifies CASSQPSRGEQFF.

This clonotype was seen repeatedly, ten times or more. CDR3 protein: CASSRGGNYGYTF. CDR3 sequence (DNA): TGTGCCAGCAGTCGAGGTGGGAACTATGGCTACACCTTC. This sequence joins TRBV6-5 and TRBJ1-2; no firm D call. The V end lost 5 bases, the J end lost 2 bases, and 9 bases lay between the germline ends. Germline V gene data show CDR1 as MNHEY and CDR2 as SVGAGI. This CDR3 spans 13 amino acids.

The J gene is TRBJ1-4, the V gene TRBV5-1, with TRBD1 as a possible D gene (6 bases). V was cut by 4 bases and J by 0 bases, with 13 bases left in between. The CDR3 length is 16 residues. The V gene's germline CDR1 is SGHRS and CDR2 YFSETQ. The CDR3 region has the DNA TGCGCCAGCAGCAGCGGACAGCCATCAACTAATGAAAAACTGTTTTTT. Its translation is CASSSGQPSTNEKLFF.